This is a list of T cell receptor beta chains from one sample in a study of blood T cell repertoires in COVID-19. Method: immunoSEQ multiplex PCR; TCRdb's copy keeps in-frame clones and lacks some. The profile shows about 280,000 clones, over 75% of them singletons. Sequenced material: peripheral blood. Receptors originate from a young man with active or convalescent COVID-19. Both conserved end residues are part of each CDR3. The order of the fields is CDR3 DNA, CDR3 protein, V gene, D gene, clone size, J gene. A D gene is named only where the DNA matches it firmly. Some rows have no size entry. The others give once, few or many, or a class for an expanded clone.

cdr3_nt: TGTGCCAGCAGCCCGGGACAGGGGAAGGTCTACGAGCAGTACTTC
cdr3_aa: CASSPGQGKVYEQYF
v_call: TRBV3-1/TRBV3-2
d_call: TRBD1
clone_size: -
j_call: TRBJ2-7

cdr3_nt: TGCAGCGTTTATACAGGGAGAGCTTTCTTT
cdr3_aa: CSVYTGRAFF
v_call: TRBV29-1
d_call: -
clone_size: few
j_call: TRBJ1-1

cdr3_nt: TGTGCCAGCGGGACAGGGGGCAACGAGCAGTACTTC
cdr3_aa: CASGTGGNEQYF
v_call: TRBV27
d_call: TRBD1
clone_size: -
j_call: TRBJ2-7

cdr3_nt: TGTGCCAGCAGCAAGAGTCGGGATCAGCCCCAGCATTTT
cdr3_aa: CASSKSRDQPQHF
v_call: TRBV12-3/TRBV12-4
d_call: -
clone_size: -
j_call: TRBJ1-5

cdr3_nt: TGTGCCAGCAGCTCAAGGGGTCTAGGCGAGCAGTACTTC
cdr3_aa: CASSSRGLGEQYF
v_call: TRBV5-4
d_call: -
clone_size: -
j_call: TRBJ2-7

cdr3_nt: TGTGCCAGCAGTCCCACGGGTTACCCAGGGAATGAAAAACTGTTTTTT
cdr3_aa: CASSPTGYPGNEKLFF
v_call: TRBV28
d_call: -
clone_size: once
j_call: TRBJ1-4

cdr3_nt: TGTGCCAGTAGTATATCAGATTCCTACGAGCAGTACTTC
cdr3_aa: CASSISDSYEQYF
v_call: TRBV19
d_call: -
clone_size: -
j_call: TRBJ2-7

cdr3_nt: TGCAGCGTTGCGGTTCTGGGGACAGTCTCCTATAATTCACCCCTCCACTTT
cdr3_aa: CSVAVLGTVSYNSPLHF
v_call: TRBV29-1
d_call: TRBD1
clone_size: -
j_call: TRBJ1-6

cdr3_nt: TGTGCCAGCAGTTTAGTCGGGGGGGGCACAGATACGCAGTATTTT
cdr3_aa: CASSLVGGGTDTQYF
v_call: TRBV27
d_call: TRBD2
clone_size: -
j_call: TRBJ2-3

cdr3_nt: TGTGCCAGCAGCCAAGGACTAGCGGGGGACCAGTTCTTC
cdr3_aa: CASSQGLAGDQFF
v_call: TRBV5-6
d_call: TRBD2
clone_size: once
j_call: TRBJ2-1

cdr3_nt: TGTGCCAGTAACGAAGTCCCGGGGATCAACGAGCAGTACTTC
cdr3_aa: CASNEVPGINEQYF
v_call: TRBV19
d_call: -
clone_size: -
j_call: TRBJ2-7

cdr3_nt: TGTGCCAGCAGACCACAGGGGCCTCTGGTGGGCTACACCTTC
cdr3_aa: CASRPQGPLVGYTF
v_call: TRBV11-2
d_call: TRBD1
clone_size: -
j_call: TRBJ1-2

cdr3_nt: TGTGCCAGCAGCGTAGCGCCCGGGGCAGGGGGTGATGGCTACACCTTC
cdr3_aa: CASSVAPGAGGDGYTF
v_call: TRBV9
d_call: TRBD1
clone_size: -
j_call: TRBJ1-2

cdr3_nt: TGTGCCAGCAGTTTGACCGGGGGGTACTCCTTAGGCTATGGCTACACCTTC
cdr3_aa: CASSLTGGYSLGYGYTF
v_call: TRBV27
d_call: -
clone_size: -
j_call: TRBJ1-2

cdr3_nt: TGTGCCAGCAGCCCCAGAGGGGAGGCAACTAATGAAAAACTGTTTTTT
cdr3_aa: CASSPRGEATNEKLFF
v_call: TRBV7-6
d_call: -
clone_size: once
j_call: TRBJ1-4

cdr3_nt: TGTGCCAGCAGTGATGTTGTGGAGAGAGACCCCAGTAACTATGGCTACACCTTC
cdr3_aa: CASSDVVERDPSNYGYTF
v_call: TRBV2
d_call: -
clone_size: few
j_call: TRBJ1-2

cdr3_nt: TGTGCCACCTTGCCCTCAGGGACAATAGGCACTGAAGCTTTCTTT
cdr3_aa: CATLPSGTIGTEAFF
v_call: TRBV18
d_call: -
clone_size: -
j_call: TRBJ1-1

cdr3_nt: TGTGCCAGCAGCGTAGCCGGGACAGATAATTCACCCCTCCACTTT
cdr3_aa: CASSVAGTDNSPLHF
v_call: TRBV9
d_call: TRBD1
clone_size: -
j_call: TRBJ1-6

cdr3_nt: TGTGCCAGTAGTACGGGACAGGCTTATCAGCCCCAGCATTTT
cdr3_aa: CASSTGQAYQPQHF
v_call: TRBV19
d_call: TRBD1
clone_size: -
j_call: TRBJ1-5

cdr3_nt: TGTGCCAGCAGTTACAATACAGGCAACTCCTACGAGCAGTACTTC
cdr3_aa: CASSYNTGNSYEQYF
v_call: TRBV6-6
d_call: -
clone_size: -
j_call: TRBJ2-7

cdr3_nt: TGTGCCAGCAGCACAAGACTAGCGGGGTACCAAGAGACCCAGTACTTC
cdr3_aa: CASSTRLAGYQETQYF
v_call: TRBV13
d_call: TRBD2
clone_size: -
j_call: TRBJ2-5

cdr3_nt: TGTGCCAGCTCAGCCGGGACAGGGTTTAACTATGGCTACACCTTC
cdr3_aa: CASSAGTGFNYGYTF
v_call: TRBV18
d_call: TRBD1
clone_size: -
j_call: TRBJ1-2

cdr3_nt: TGTGCCAGCAGCTTAGGGGGGACAGAAGAGACCCAGTACTTC
cdr3_aa: CASSLGGTEETQYF
v_call: TRBV13
d_call: TRBD1
clone_size: once
j_call: TRBJ2-5

cdr3_nt: TGTGCCAGCAGCCCTGGACCCGGGGTGGACTACGAGCAGTACTTC
cdr3_aa: CASSPGPGVDYEQYF
v_call: TRBV5-6
d_call: -
clone_size: -
j_call: TRBJ2-7

cdr3_nt: TGCGCCAGCAGCCAAGAATCCGGCGCAGGGGGGATTGAAGCTTTCTTT
cdr3_aa: CASSQESGAGGIEAFF
v_call: TRBV4-3
d_call: TRBD1
clone_size: -
j_call: TRBJ1-1

cdr3_nt: TGTGCCAGCAGTTACTTCGGGGACTATGGCTACACCTTC
cdr3_aa: CASSYFGDYGYTF
v_call: TRBV6-5
d_call: -
clone_size: -
j_call: TRBJ1-2

cdr3_nt: TGTGCCAGCAGTCCCCTCGGGTATGAAGCTTTCTTT
cdr3_aa: CASSPLGYEAFF
v_call: TRBV6-5
d_call: -
clone_size: -
j_call: TRBJ1-1

cdr3_nt: TGTGCAACCGGGACAGAAAGGGAAAAACTGTTTTTT
cdr3_aa: CATGTEREKLFF
v_call: TRBV25-1
d_call: TRBD1
clone_size: -
j_call: TRBJ1-4

cdr3_nt: TGTGCCAGCAACCTAGAGGGTTATAGCAATCAGCCCCAGCATTTT
cdr3_aa: CASNLEGYSNQPQHF
v_call: TRBV27
d_call: -
clone_size: -
j_call: TRBJ1-5

cdr3_nt: TGTGCCAGCAGCCAAGTGACAGGGGCGGGTGGCTACACCTTC
cdr3_aa: CASSQVTGAGGYTF
v_call: TRBV3-1/TRBV3-2
d_call: TRBD1
clone_size: few
j_call: TRBJ1-2

cdr3_nt: TGTGCCAGCAGTGAGCGGGGCCTCACAGATACGCAGTATTTT
cdr3_aa: CASSERGLTDTQYF
v_call: TRBV6-4
d_call: -
clone_size: -
j_call: TRBJ2-3

cdr3_nt: TGTGCCAGCCGCGGACAGGGGGCCGTCGGCTACACCTTC
cdr3_aa: CASRGQGAVGYTF
v_call: TRBV27
d_call: TRBD1
clone_size: -
j_call: TRBJ1-2

cdr3_nt: TGTGCCAGCAATACAGGGAATGGCTACACCTTC
cdr3_aa: CASNTGNGYTF
v_call: TRBV27
d_call: -
clone_size: -
j_call: TRBJ1-2

cdr3_nt: TGTGCCAGCAGCTTCAGTGCTTCGAACACTGAAGCTTTCTTT
cdr3_aa: CASSFSASNTEAFF
v_call: TRBV7-9
d_call: -
clone_size: once
j_call: TRBJ1-1

cdr3_nt: TGTGCCAGCAGCCGGTTCCGCCTCACTAGCGGGGGTGCGACCGGGGAGCTGTTTTTT
cdr3_aa: CASSRFRLTSGGATGELFF
v_call: TRBV14
d_call: TRBD2
clone_size: -
j_call: TRBJ2-2

cdr3_nt: TGCGCCAGCAGCCAAGATCCAGGGCACGTCTACGAGCAGTACTTC
cdr3_aa: CASSQDPGHVYEQYF
v_call: TRBV4-1
d_call: -
clone_size: -
j_call: TRBJ2-7

cdr3_nt: TGTGCCAGCAGCCCCTCCGGGGGGGTAAATGAGCAGTTCTTC
cdr3_aa: CASSPSGGVNEQFF
v_call: TRBV7-9
d_call: TRBD2
clone_size: -
j_call: TRBJ2-1

cdr3_nt: TGTGCCAGCAGCTCACGACAGGGGGCAGGGCCTGGAAACACCATATATTTT
cdr3_aa: CASSSRQGAGPGNTIYF
v_call: TRBV7-6
d_call: TRBD1
clone_size: -
j_call: TRBJ1-3

cdr3_nt: TGTGCCAGTATACGAACAGGGGGCGCTTCGAGAGATACACAGTATTTT
cdr3_aa: CASIRTGGASRDTQYF
v_call: TRBV19
d_call: TRBD1
clone_size: -
j_call: TRBJ2-3

cdr3_nt: TGTGCCAGCAGTTACTCGTTAGGGGGAGCTAACTATGGCTACACCTTC
cdr3_aa: CASSYSLGGANYGYTF
v_call: TRBV6-6
d_call: -
clone_size: -
j_call: TRBJ1-2

cdr3_nt: TGCGCCAGCAGCTTGTCGGCAGGGGGCCTGGAGACCCAGTACTTC
cdr3_aa: CASSLSAGGLETQYF
v_call: TRBV5-1
d_call: TRBD1
clone_size: -
j_call: TRBJ2-5

cdr3_nt: TGCGCCAGCAGCTTGGTGATTAGCGGGGTACAAGAGACCCAGTACTTC
cdr3_aa: CASSLVISGVQETQYF
v_call: TRBV5-1
d_call: TRBD2
clone_size: once
j_call: TRBJ2-5

cdr3_nt: TGTGCCAGCAGTACCACAGGGGTGACTAATGAAAAACTGTTTTTT
cdr3_aa: CASSTTGVTNEKLFF
v_call: TRBV6-5
d_call: TRBD1
clone_size: -
j_call: TRBJ1-4

cdr3_nt: TGTGCCACCAAGGACTCACACCTTTCGCAGGGGGGCGAAAAACTGTTTTTT
cdr3_aa: CATKDSHLSQGGEKLFF
v_call: TRBV15
d_call: TRBD1
clone_size: -
j_call: TRBJ1-4

cdr3_nt: TGTGCCAGCAGCCAAGATCATAGGGGGACGATGAACACTGAAGCTTTCTTT
cdr3_aa: CASSQDHRGTMNTEAFF
v_call: TRBV3-1/TRBV3-2
d_call: -
clone_size: -
j_call: TRBJ1-1

cdr3_nt: -
cdr3_aa: CASSPSTVMKLSLGAFF
v_call: TRBV6-2/TRBV6-3
d_call: -
clone_size: -
j_call: TRBJ1-1